The 10 T cell receptor beta chains reported below all come from one sample, sequenced in a study of cytomegalovirus exposure and HLA in healthy donors. The PCR used 60 Vbeta and 13 Jbeta primers. Sequencing was performed with immunoSEQ multiplex PCR; in TCRdb, only in-frame clones are kept and a portion is missing. Of hundreds of thousands of clones in the sample, under 80% were seen once. Sequencing was carried out using PBMCs. All receptors derive from a female donor in good health and CMV-seronegative.

The chain joins TRBV4-1 to TRBJ2-7; 9 positions match TRBD2. The CDR3 covers 15 residues. Germline values: CDR1 MGHRA, CDR2 YSYEKL. J was trimmed by 3 bases and V by 4 bases; bases with no gene match: 7. The chain's CDR3 is CASSLMTSGLYEQYF. The CDR3 nucleotides read TGCGCCAGCAGCCTCATGACTAGCGGACTCTACGAGCAGTACTTC.

This clone was counted only a few times. The V call is TRBV7-9, the J call TRBJ2-7, with 7 nucleotides matching TRBD1. Trimming at V came to 5 bases and at J to 2 bases, leaving 9 bases not matched to a gene. The CDR3 is 15 residues long. Germline-derived CDR1 and CDR2 are SEHNR and FQNEAQ (reference sequence). The CDR3 region is CASSGRGTVAYEQYF. CDR3 sequence (DNA): TGTGCCAGCAGCGGAAGAGGGACAGTTGCCTACGAGCAGTACTTC.

This clone turned up a few times. The chain employs TRBV7-9 and TRBJ1-5; D gene uncertain. The CDR3 runs 15 residues. Trimming cost V 8 bases and J 2 bases, with 16 bases left between them. Germline V lookup: CDR1 SEHNR, CDR2 FQNEAQ (reference sequence). The CDR3 nucleotides are TGTGCCAGCTCGAAGGAGGACCTTGGCAATCAGCCCCAGCATTTT. Amino acid sequence: CASSKEDLGNQPQHF. Using reference TRBV7-9 and TRBJ1-5 for the parts outside the CDR3, the full variable domain is DTGVSQNPRHKITKRGQNVTFRCDPISEHNRLYWYRQTLGQGPEFLTYFQNEAQLEKSRLLSDRFSAERPKGSFSTLEIQRTEQGDSAMYLCASSKEDLGNQPQHFGDGTRLSIL.

The J gene is TRBJ2-2, the V gene TRBV28, with TRBD2 identical over 7 bases. The CDR3 runs 15 residues. V shed 3 bases and J 4 bases; nucleotides not matched to a gene: 5. The V gene's germline CDR1 is MDHEN and CDR2 SYDVKM. The CDR3 DNA is TGTGCCAGCAGTTTTCGGCGGGAGTTCACCGGGGAGCTGTTTTTT. Translated: CASSFRREFTGELFF.

The rearrangement links TRBV15 to TRBJ2-3; D is ambiguous. V was cut by 0 bases and J by 2 bases, with 12 bases left in between. The germline V gene encodes CDR1 LNHNV and CDR2 YYDKDF (reference sequence). The CDR3 consists of 16 residues. CDR3 sequence: CATSRDTRLLTDTQYF. In nucleotides, the CDR3 is TGTGCCACCAGCAGAGATACCCGACTGCTCACAGATACGCAGTATTTT. The complete variable domain, with remaining parts taken from reference TRBV15 and TRBJ2-3, reads DAMVIQNPRYQVTQFGKPVTLSCSQTLNHNVMYWYQQKSSQAPKLLFHYYDKDFNNEADTPDNFQSRRPNTSFCFLDIRSPGLGDTAMYLCATSRDTRLLTDTQYFGPGTRLTVL.

The V gene is TRBV5-1, the J gene TRBJ1-5; D is unclear. The CDR3 has 17 amino acids. The germline CDR1 and CDR2 sequences are SGHRS and YFSETQ. V was trimmed by 4 bases and J by 0 bases, leaving 17 bases between them. The CDR3 reads CASSANYRVASNQPQHF. The CDR3, as DNA: TGCGCCAGCAGCGCTAATTACCGGGTTGCTAGCAATCAGCCCCAGCATTTT.

The chain carries TRBV28 and TRBJ1-1, with D unclear. Germline assignment: CDR1 MDHEN and CDR2 SYDVKM. The ends were cut back, 4 bases at V and 4 bases at J, with 19 bases in the middle. The CDR3 loop spans 16 amino acids. CDR3 region: CASSYPLLQGVTEAFF. The CDR3 DNA reads TGTGCCAGCAGTTACCCCCTCCTACAAGGAGTCACTGAAGCTTTCTTT.

The chain couples TRBV7-9 to TRBJ2-7, with unresolved D. The V end lost 2 bases, the J end lost 3 bases, and 11 bases lay between the germline ends. The CDR3 has 14 amino acids. CDR1 is SEHNR, CDR2 FQNEAQ, per germline (reference sequence). The CDR3 DNA reads TGTGCCAGCAGCTTACGGAACCAGGACTACGAGCAGTACTTC. Protein: CASSLRNQDYEQYF.

The DNA for the CDR3 is TGTGCCAGCAGCAAAGGGGGTTTGACTAGCGGGACTTACAATGAGCAGTTCTTC. Translating it yields CASSKGGLTSGTYNEQFF. The rearrangement links TRBV21-1 to TRBJ2-1; the table assigns TRBD2, which was not confirmed against the DNA. TRBV21-1 is deemed a pseudogene. The CDR3 totals 18 residues.

The chain employs TRBV7-9 and TRBJ2-1; TRBD2 might be the D (6 bases). From germline, CDR1 is SEHNR and CDR2 FQNEAQ (reference sequence). The V end was cut by 5 bases, the J end by 4 bases, with 18 bases between. There are 16 residues in the CDR3. The chain's CDR3 is CASSAAGTQIYNEQFF. As DNA, the CDR3 is TGTGCCAGCAGCGCTGCCGGGACTCAGATATACAATGAGCAGTTCTTC.